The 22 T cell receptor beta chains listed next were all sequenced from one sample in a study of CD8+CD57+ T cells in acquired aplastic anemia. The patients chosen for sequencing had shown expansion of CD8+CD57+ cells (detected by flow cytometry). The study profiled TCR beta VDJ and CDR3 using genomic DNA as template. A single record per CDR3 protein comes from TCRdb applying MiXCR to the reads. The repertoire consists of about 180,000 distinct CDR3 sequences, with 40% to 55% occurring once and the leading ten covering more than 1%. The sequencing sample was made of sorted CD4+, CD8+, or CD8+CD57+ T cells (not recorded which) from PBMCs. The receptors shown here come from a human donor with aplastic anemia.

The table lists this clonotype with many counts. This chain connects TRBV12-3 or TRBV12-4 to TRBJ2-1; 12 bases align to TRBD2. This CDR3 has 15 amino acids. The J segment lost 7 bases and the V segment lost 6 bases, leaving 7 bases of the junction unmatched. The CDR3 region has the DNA TGTGCCAGCAGCCAGACTAGCGGGGGAGAGAATGAGCAGTTCTTC. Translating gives CASSQTSGGENEQFF.

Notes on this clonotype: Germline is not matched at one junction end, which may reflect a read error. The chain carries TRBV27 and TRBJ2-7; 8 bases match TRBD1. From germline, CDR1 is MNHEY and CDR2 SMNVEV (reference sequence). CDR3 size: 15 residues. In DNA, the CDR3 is TGTGTCAGCACGGGGGTGGACAGGGTCGGGGTCGAGCAGTACTTC. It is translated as CVSTGVDRVGVEQYF.

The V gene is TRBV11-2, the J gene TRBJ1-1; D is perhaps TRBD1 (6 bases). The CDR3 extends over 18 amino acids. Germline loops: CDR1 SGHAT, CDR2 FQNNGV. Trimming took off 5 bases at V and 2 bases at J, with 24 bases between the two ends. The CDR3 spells CASSLAVRTRGINTEAFF. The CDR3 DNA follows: TGTGCCAGCAGCCTAGCTGTGAGAACTAGGGGGATTAACACTGAAGCTTTCTTT.

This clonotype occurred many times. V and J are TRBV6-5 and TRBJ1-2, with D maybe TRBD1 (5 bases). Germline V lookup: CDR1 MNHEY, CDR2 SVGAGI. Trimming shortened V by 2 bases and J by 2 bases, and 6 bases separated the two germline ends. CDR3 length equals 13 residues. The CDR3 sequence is CASSYDSNYGYTF. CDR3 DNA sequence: TGTGCCAGCAGTTACGACAGCAACTATGGCTACACCTTC.

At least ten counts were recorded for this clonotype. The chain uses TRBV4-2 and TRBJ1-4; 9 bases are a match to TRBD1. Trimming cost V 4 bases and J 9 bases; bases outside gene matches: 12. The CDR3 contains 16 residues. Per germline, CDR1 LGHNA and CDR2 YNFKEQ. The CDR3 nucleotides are TGTGCCAGCAGCCCCTGGACCGGGACAGGGTTGCAAAAACTGTTTTTT. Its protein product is CASSPWTGTGLQKLFF.

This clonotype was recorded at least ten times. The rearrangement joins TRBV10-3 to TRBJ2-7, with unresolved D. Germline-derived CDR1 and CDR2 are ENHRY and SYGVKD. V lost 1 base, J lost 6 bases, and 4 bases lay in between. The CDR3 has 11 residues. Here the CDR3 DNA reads TGTGCCATCAGTGAGTTGGGCGAGCAGTACTTC. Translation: CAISELGEQYF.

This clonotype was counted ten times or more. In nucleotides, the CDR3 is TGCAGCGCCTCGGGGGGGGTCGACCAGCCCCAGCATTTT. Its translation is CSASGGVDQPQHF. The genes are TRBV29-1 and TRBJ1-5, with a possible D match to TRBD1 (5 bases). CDR1 and CDR2 (germline): SQVTM, ANQGSEA. V was cut by 7 bases and J by 7 bases, with 17 bases left in between. The CDR3 runs 13 residues.

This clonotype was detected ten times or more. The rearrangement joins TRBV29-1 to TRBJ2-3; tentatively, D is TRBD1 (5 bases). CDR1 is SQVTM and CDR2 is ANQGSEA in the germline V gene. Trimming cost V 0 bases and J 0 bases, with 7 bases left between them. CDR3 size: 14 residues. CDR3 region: CSVEDKGSTDTQYF. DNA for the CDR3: TGCAGCGTTGAAGATAAGGGGAGCACAGATACGCAGTATTTT.

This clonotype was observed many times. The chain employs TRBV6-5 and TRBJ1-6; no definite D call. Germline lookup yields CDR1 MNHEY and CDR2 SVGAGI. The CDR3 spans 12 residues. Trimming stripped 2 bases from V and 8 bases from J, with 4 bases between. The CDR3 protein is CASSYRDSPLHF. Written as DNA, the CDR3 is TGTGCCAGCAGTTACAGGGATTCACCCCTCCACTTT.

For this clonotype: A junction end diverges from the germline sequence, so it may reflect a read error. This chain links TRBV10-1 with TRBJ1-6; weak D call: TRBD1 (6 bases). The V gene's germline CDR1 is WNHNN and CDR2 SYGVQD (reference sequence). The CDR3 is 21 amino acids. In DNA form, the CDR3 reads TGCGCCAGCAGTGAAGGGGACTTCGGCCAGGGGCGTAGCTCCTACAATTCACCCCTCCACTTT. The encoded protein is CASSEGDFGQGRSSYNSPLHF.

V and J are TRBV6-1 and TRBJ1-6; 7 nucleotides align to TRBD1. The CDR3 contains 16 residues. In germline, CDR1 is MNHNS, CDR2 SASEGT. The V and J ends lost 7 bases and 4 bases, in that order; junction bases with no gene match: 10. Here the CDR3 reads CASTKTGVLYNSPLHF. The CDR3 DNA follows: TGTGCCAGCACCAAAACAGGGGTCCTATATAATTCACCCCTCCACTTT.

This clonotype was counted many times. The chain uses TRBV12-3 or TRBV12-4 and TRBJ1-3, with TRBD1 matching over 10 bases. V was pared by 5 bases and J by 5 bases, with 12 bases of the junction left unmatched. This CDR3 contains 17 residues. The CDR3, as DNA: TGTGCCAGCAGTCCCTCGGGTGGGACAGGGGATCGAAACACCATATATTTT. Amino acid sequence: CASSPSGGTGDRNTIYF.

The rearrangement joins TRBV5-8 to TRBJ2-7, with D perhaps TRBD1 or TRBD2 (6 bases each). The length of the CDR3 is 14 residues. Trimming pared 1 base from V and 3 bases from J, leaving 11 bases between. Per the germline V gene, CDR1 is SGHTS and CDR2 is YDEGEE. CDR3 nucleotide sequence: TGTGCCAGCAGCTTGCTTGAGGGGGGCTACGAGCAGTACTTC. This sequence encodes CASSLLEGGYEQYF.

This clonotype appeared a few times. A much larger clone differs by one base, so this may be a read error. The DNA for the CDR3 is TGTGCCAGCAGCCAAGTTGCAGAATCACCCCTCCACTTT. This sequence encodes CASSQVAESPLHF. V is TRBV3-1 and J is TRBJ1-6; D gene unclear. V lost 1 base to trimming and J lost 10 bases, with 8 bases between them. The V gene's germline CDR1 is LGHDT and CDR2 YNNKEL (reference sequence). The CDR3 has 13 amino acids.

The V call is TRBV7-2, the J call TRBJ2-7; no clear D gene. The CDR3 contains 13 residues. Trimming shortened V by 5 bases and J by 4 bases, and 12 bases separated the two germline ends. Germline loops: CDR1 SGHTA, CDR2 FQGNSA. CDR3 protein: CASSRIDLYEQYF. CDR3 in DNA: TGTGCCAGCAGCCGTATAGACCTATACGAGCAGTACTTC.

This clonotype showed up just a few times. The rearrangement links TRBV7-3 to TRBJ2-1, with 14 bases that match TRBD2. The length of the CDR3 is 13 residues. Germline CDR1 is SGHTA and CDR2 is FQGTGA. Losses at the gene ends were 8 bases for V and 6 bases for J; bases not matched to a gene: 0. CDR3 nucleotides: TGTGCCAGCGGGACTAGCGGGGGCAATGAGCAGTTCTTC. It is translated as CASGTSGGNEQFF.

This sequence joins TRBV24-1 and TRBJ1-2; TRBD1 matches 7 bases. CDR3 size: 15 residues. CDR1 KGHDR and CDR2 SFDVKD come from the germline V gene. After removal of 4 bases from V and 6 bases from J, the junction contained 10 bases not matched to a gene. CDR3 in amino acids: CATSESGGSGDGYTF. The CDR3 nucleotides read TGTGCCACCAGTGAGTCAGGGGGTTCCGGTGATGGCTACACCTTC.

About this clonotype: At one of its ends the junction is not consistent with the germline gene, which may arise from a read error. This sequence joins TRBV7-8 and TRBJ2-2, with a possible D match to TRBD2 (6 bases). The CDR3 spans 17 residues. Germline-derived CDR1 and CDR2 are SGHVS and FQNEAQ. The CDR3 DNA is TGTGCCAGCAGCTTACCCCAACGGGGGAAGAACACCGGGGAGCTGTCTTTT. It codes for CASSLPQRGKNTGELSF.

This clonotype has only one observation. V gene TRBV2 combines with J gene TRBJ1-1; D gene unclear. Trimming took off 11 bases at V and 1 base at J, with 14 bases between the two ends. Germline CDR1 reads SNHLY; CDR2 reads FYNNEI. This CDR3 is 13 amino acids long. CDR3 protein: CARRTQTNTEAFF. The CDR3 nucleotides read TGTGCCCGTCGGACGCAGACGAACACTGAAGCTTTCTTT. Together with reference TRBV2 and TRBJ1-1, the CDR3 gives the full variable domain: EPEVTQTPSHQVTQMGQEVILRCVPISNHLYFYWYRQILGQKVEFLVSFYNNEISEKSEIFDDQFSVERPDGSNFTLKIRSTKLEDSAMYFCARRTQTNTEAFFGQGTRLTVV.

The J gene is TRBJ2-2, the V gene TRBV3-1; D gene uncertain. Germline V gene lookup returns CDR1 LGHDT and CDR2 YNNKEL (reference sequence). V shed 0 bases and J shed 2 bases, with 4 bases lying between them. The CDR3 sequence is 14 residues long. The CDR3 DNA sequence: TGTGCCAGCAGCCAAGAGTTAAACACCGGGGAGCTGTTTTTT. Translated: CASSQELNTGELFF.

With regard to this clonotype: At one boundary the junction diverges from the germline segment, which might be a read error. CDR3 region: CASTLSGGAVGEPFF. The CDR3 nucleotides read TGTGCCAGCACCCTTAGCGGGGGGGCCGTCGGGGAGCCGTTTTTC. J is TRBJ2-2 and V is TRBV7-9; 11 bases agree with TRBD2. The CDR3 is 15 amino acids. The germline CDR1 and CDR2 sequences are SEHNR and FQNEAQ (reference sequence).

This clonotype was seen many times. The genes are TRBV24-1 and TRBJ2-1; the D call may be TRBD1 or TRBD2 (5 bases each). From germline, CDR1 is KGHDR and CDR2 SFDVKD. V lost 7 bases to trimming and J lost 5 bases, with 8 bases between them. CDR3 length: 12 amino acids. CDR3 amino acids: CATRGTHNEQFF. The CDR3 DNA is TGTGCCACCAGAGGGACCCACAATGAGCAGTTCTTC.